Below are 31 T cell receptor beta chains sequenced from a single sample in a study of T cells in Graves' hyperthyroidism and ophthalmopathy. RNA transcripts provided the source from which TCR beta CDR3 regions were amplified. First-round RT-PCR of the TCR CDR3 relied on the HTBI primer set. TCRdb itself ran the multiplex PCR reads through MiXCR, one entry per CDR3 protein. Among some 720,000 distinct CDR3 sequences listed, 16% were seen once. Source material: blood. The source is a man younger than 35 with Graves' hyperthyroidism.

The sample holds a few counts of this clonotype. The chain carries TRBV28 and TRBJ2-3; D is undetermined. Germline V gene data show CDR1 as MDHEN and CDR2 as SYDVKM. CDR3 length: 17 residues. Trimming pared 8 bases from V and 0 bases from J, leaving 21 bases between. The CDR3 loop reads CASFKGRSAISTDTQYF. The CDR3 coding sequence is TGTGCCAGCTTCAAGGGCCGGTCCGCGATAAGCACAGATACGCAGTATTTT.

This clonotype was observed a few times. The gene calls are TRBV30 and TRBJ1-1; perhaps TRBD1 as D (6 bases). The CDR3 has 14 amino acids. V lost 1 base and J lost 1, with 10 bases in between. Germline assignment: CDR1 GTSNPN and CDR2 SVGIG (reference sequence). The chain's CDR3 is CAWSERGGNTEAFF. The CDR3 bases are TGTGCCTGGAGTGAGAGGGGGGGGAACACTGAAGCTTTCTTT.

V is TRBV7-6 and J is TRBJ1-1; D perhaps matches TRBD1 (5 bases). CDR3 length: 15 residues. V lost 5 bases and J lost 2, with 15 bases in between. Germline CDR1 reads SGHVS; CDR2 reads FNYEAQ. Here the CDR3 DNA reads TGTGCCAGCAGCGGGAGGGACGGGTCCAACACTGAAGCTTTCTTT. Its protein product is CASSGRDGSNTEAFF.

This chain uses TRBV4-3 with TRBJ2-7, with 7 bases matching TRBD2. Germline V lookup: CDR1 LGHNA, CDR2 YSLEER. V dropped 0 bases and J dropped 0; count of bases not matched to a gene: 11. This CDR3 spans 18 amino acids. In DNA, the CDR3 is TGCGCCAGCAGCCAAGAGAGAGGGCCTAGCGGTAGCTCCTACGAGCAGTACTTC. Residues: CASSQERGPSGSSYEQYF.

The table lists this clonotype with many counts. The V and J genes are TRBV28 and TRBJ1-1; D gene unclear. V lost 4 bases and J lost 5, with 17 bases in between. The CDR3 is 15 amino acids. Germline lookup yields CDR1 MDHEN and CDR2 SYDVKM. CDR3 amino acids: CASSYTLALETEAFF. In DNA form, the CDR3 reads TGTGCCAGCAGTTACACCCTCGCCCTGGAGACTGAAGCTTTCTTT.

In its sample, this clonotype was seen many times. The chain recombines TRBV12-3 or TRBV12-4 with TRBJ1-5, with a possible D match to TRBD1 (5 bases). This CDR3 spans 13 amino acids. V lost 7 bases and J 7 bases, leaving 14 bases between the germline ends. The chain's CDR3 is CASTLLWGQPQHF. The CDR3 DNA sequence: TGTGCCAGCACCCTTTTGTGGGGGCAGCCCCAGCATTTT.

The chain links TRBV11-2 to TRBJ1-3, with D unclear. The CDR3 spans 15 residues. With 2 bases removed from V and 0 bases from J, the gap between germline ends came to 8 bases. Germline loops: CDR1 SGHAT, CDR2 FQNNGV. The DNA for the CDR3 is TGTGCCAGCAGCTTATTGCGCCTCTCTGGAAACACCATATATTTT. This gives the protein CASSLLRLSGNTIYF.

The rearrangement links TRBV20-1 to TRBJ2-1, with D perhaps matching TRBD2 (5 bases). The V end was cut by 1 base, the J end by 7 bases, with 11 bases between. The CDR3 extends over 13 amino acids. From germline, CDR1 is DFQATT and CDR2 SNEGSKA (reference sequence). The DNA for the CDR3 is TGCAGTGCTAGAGTCGGGAAAGGGAATGAGCAGTTCTTC. Amino acid sequence: CSARVGKGNEQFF.

CDR3 bases: TGTGCCAGCAGCTTGACTGGGACTGACAATGAGCAGTTCTTC. As protein: CASSLTGTDNEQFF. The V and J genes are TRBV7-9 and TRBJ2-1; D is possibly TRBD2 (6 bases). This CDR3 has 14 amino acids. Looked up from germline, CDR1 is SEHNR and CDR2 is FQNEAQ (reference sequence). V lost 3 bases to trimming and J lost 5 bases, with 11 bases between them.

The chain joins TRBV5-1 to TRBJ2-5; D unclear. V lost 0 bases and J lost 6, with 3 bases in between. The V gene's germline CDR1 is SGHRS and CDR2 YFSETQ. CDR3 length: 11 amino acids. The CDR3 region is CASSLAKTQYF. The CDR3 DNA is TGCGCCAGCAGCTTGGCGAAGACCCAGTACTTC.

This clonotype was seen more than once but under ten times. The genes are TRBV11-2 and TRBJ1-4, with TRBD1 as a possible D gene (5 bases). The CDR3 runs to 14 residues. Per the germline V gene, CDR1 is SGHAT and CDR2 is FQNNGV. The V end was cut by 5 bases, the J end by 3 bases, with 10 bases between. CDR3 in DNA: TGTGCCAGCAGCCGGGGGATGGCTAATGAAAAACTGTTTTTT. Its protein product is CASSRGMANEKLFF. Supplemented by reference TRBV11-2 and TRBJ1-4, the full variable domain reads EAGVAQSPRYKIIEKRQSVAFWCNPISGHATLYWYQQILGQGPKLLIQFQNNGVVDDSQLPKDRFSAERLKGVDSTLKIQPAKLEDSAVYLCASSRGMANEKLFFGSGTQLSVL.

This clonotype was seen more than once but under ten times. This chain connects TRBV10-3 to TRBJ1-4; TRBD1 agrees at 7 bases. Germline V gives CDR1 ENHRY, CDR2 SYGVKD. Trimming took 2 bases from V and 0 from J; bases not matched to a gene: 0. The CDR3 runs to 15 residues. CDR3 nucleotide sequence: TGTGCCATCAGTGAGGGGACAGCAACTAATGAAAAACTGTTTTTT. Translation: CAISEGTATNEKLFF.

V usage is TRBV6-2 or TRBV6-3 and J usage is TRBJ2-3; 8 nucleotides agree with TRBD2. This CDR3 has 16 amino acids. From germline, CDR1 is MNHEY and CDR2 SVGEGT. V lost 5 bases to trimming and J lost 3 bases; unmatched junction nucleotides: 10. The CDR3 protein is CASSLAASGWTDTQYF. Here the CDR3 DNA reads TGTGCCAGCAGTCTCGCGGCTAGCGGGTGGACAGATACGCAGTATTTT.

In its sample, this clonotype was seen many times. This rearrangement joins TRBV20-1 to TRBJ2-5; 8 nucleotides match TRBD2. The junction had 8 bases not matched to a gene; V was cut back by 6 bases and J by 5 bases. The CDR3 sequence is 13 residues long. Germline values: CDR1 DFQATT, CDR2 SNEGSKA (reference sequence). DNA of the CDR3: TGCAGTGCCCCCCGGGGGGGCGCTGAGACCCAGTACTTC. Its translation is CSAPRGGAETQYF.

The chain is built from TRBV5-6 and TRBJ2-7, with D unclear. The germline gives CDR1 SGHDT, CDR2 YYEEEE. Deletions cut 0 bases from V and 4 bases from J, with 17 bases between. This CDR3 is built from 16 residues. The CDR3 reads CASSLGRPNSRYEQYF. The CDR3 DNA sequence: TGTGCCAGCAGCTTGGGGCGTCCGAATTCTCGATACGAGCAGTACTTC.

This clonotype occurred many times. This rearrangement joins TRBV28 to TRBJ2-1; D not resolved. Germline lookup yields CDR1 MDHEN and CDR2 SYDVKM. V was trimmed by 5 bases and J by 1 base, leaving 12 bases between them. CDR3 length: 15 residues. The CDR3 is CASSLPMESYNEQFF. DNA of the CDR3: TGTGCCAGCAGTCTCCCCATGGAGTCCTACAATGAGCAGTTCTTC.

The table lists this clonotype with many counts. The genes are TRBV27 and TRBJ2-3; TRBD1 is a possible D gene (6 bases). Deletions cut 2 bases from V and 2 bases from J, with 8 bases between. The CDR3 is 14 amino acids. Germline V gene sequence: CDR1 MNHEY, CDR2 SMNVEV (reference sequence). The CDR3 DNA sequence: TGTGCCAGCAGTTTAGGGGGCACCACAGATACGCAGTATTTT. Protein sequence: CASSLGGTTDTQYF.

J is TRBJ2-7 and V is TRBV20-1, with 14 bases matching TRBD2. The J segment lost 0 bases and the V segment lost 5 bases, leaving 9 bases of the junction unmatched. Germline loops: CDR1 DFQATT, CDR2 SNEGSKA (reference sequence). The CDR3 is 17 amino acids. CDR3 DNA sequence: TGCAGTGCTCAGGGACTAGCGGGAGTGGAACGCTCCTACGAGCAGTACTTC. Translating gives CSAQGLAGVERSYEQYF.

This clonotype occurred a few times. The V call is TRBV6-1, the J call TRBJ2-7, with 7 bases lining up with TRBD2. Germline-derived CDR1 and CDR2 are MNHNS and SASEGT. CDR3 length equals 14 residues. Trimming took 6 bases from V and 1 from J; bases not matched to a gene: 6. The CDR3, as DNA: TGTGCCAGCAGCTGGGGGGGGGATTCCTACGAGCAGTACTTC. Translated, it gives CASSWGGDSYEQYF.

J is TRBJ2-7 and V is TRBV29-1; unclear D gene. Germline V gene data show CDR1 as SQVTM and CDR2 as ANQGSEA. The CDR3 runs 12 residues. V was cut by 2 bases and J by 2 bases, with 7 bases left in between. For the CDR3, the DNA is TGCAGCGTTGAAAACGGTGCCTACGAGCAGTACTTC. Translated, it gives CSVENGAYEQYF.

Many counts were recorded for this clonotype. J is TRBJ1-5 and V is TRBV6-1; TRBD1 is a possible D gene (5 bases). V was shortened by 3 bases and J by 7 bases, with 10 bases between the two germline ends. Germline V gene lookup returns CDR1 MNHNS and CDR2 SASEGT. This CDR3 has 13 amino acids. CDR3: CASSEGRVQPQHF. The CDR3 bases are TGTGCCAGCAGTGAGGGGCGTGTCCAGCCCCAGCATTTT.

This rearrangement joins TRBV12-3 or TRBV12-4 to TRBJ2-1, with 7 bases matching TRBD1. V dropped 10 bases and J dropped 8; count of bases not matched to a gene: 14. The CDR3 contains 14 residues. The CDR3 region has the DNA TGTGCCATTACCGAGACCCAGGGGGACCATGAGCAGTTCTTC. It translates to CAITETQGDHEQFF.

This chain uses TRBV20-1 with TRBJ2-3; 7 bases agree with TRBD2. The germline CDR1 and CDR2 sequences are DFQATT and SNEGSKA (reference sequence). The CDR3 is made up of 16 amino acids. Trimming cost V 0 bases and J 6 bases; bases outside gene matches: 12. The CDR3 spells CSARDSTGGRGDTQYF. In DNA, the CDR3 is TGCAGTGCTAGAGATAGTACTGGCGGGAGAGGCGATACGCAGTATTTT.

This clonotype came up a few times. The chain recombines TRBV6-6 with TRBJ2-2; TRBD2 is a possible D gene (5 bases). The CDR3 extends over 18 amino acids. Germline CDR1 and CDR2: MNHNY and SVGAGI (reference sequence). Trimming left V 2 bases short and J 5 bases short, with 21 bases between. CDR3 sequence reads: CASSYPPRGADPTGELFF. For the CDR3, the DNA is TGTGCCAGCAGTTACCCGCCCCGGGGAGCGGACCCTACCGGGGAGCTGTTTTTT.

In this sample, this clonotype turned up many times. This chain connects TRBV12-3 or TRBV12-4 to TRBJ2-2; the D is unclear. V lost 6 bases to trimming and J lost 3 bases, with 17 bases between them. The CDR3 covers 16 residues. CDR3 nucleotide sequence: TGTGCCAGCAGCTCAAAACGACTCCCCGACACCGGGGAGCTGTTTTTT. This gives the protein CASSSKRLPDTGELFF.

This clonotype has a count of ten or more. The rearrangement joins TRBV19 to TRBJ2-1, with TRBD2 matching over 10 bases. This CDR3 contains 15 residues. V trimming: 6 bases; J trimming: 8 bases; junction bases outside the gene matches: 10. From germline, CDR1 is LNHDA and CDR2 SQIVND (reference sequence). The CDR3 DNA reads as TGTGCCAGTAGACACAGCGGGAGGGCCTTCGATGAGCAGTTCTTC. Its translation: CASRHSGRAFDEQFF.

This clonotype was counted many times. The chain joins TRBV5-1 to TRBJ1-2, with TRBD1 matching over 8 bases. From germline, CDR1 is SGHRS and CDR2 YFSETQ. With 5 bases clipped from V and 4 bases from J, the junction kept 7 bases outside the gene matches. The CDR3 is 14 amino acids. The CDR3 reads CASSSGQVSYGYTF. CDR3 sequence (DNA): TGCGCCAGCAGTTCGGGACAGGTCAGCTATGGCTACACCTTC.

This clonotype was seen only a few times. The chain combines TRBV2 with TRBJ2-7; TRBD2 agrees at 8 bases. V dropped 7 bases and J dropped 4; count of bases not matched to a gene: 9. Germline assignment: CDR1 SNHLY and CDR2 FYNNEI. The CDR3 is 14 residues long. The CDR3 reads CASTLSGGRYEQYF. The CDR3 nucleotides read TGTGCCAGCACCCTTTCGGGAGGGCGGTACGAGCAGTACTTC.

In its sample, this clonotype was seen many times. The V call is TRBV12-3 or TRBV12-4, the J call TRBJ2-3; D not certain. V gave up 7 bases and J gave up 2 bases, with 13 bases separating them. CDR3 size: 14 residues. In DNA form, the CDR3 reads TGTGCCAGCACGCTAGGGATTTCCACAGATACGCAGTATTTT. Protein sequence: CASTLGISTDTQYF.

This clonotype came up many times. CDR3 DNA: TGCGCCAGCAGCTTGCAGCCGTCCTCGGACAATGAGCAGTTCTTC. It yields the protein CASSLQPSSDNEQFF. The chain couples TRBV5-1 to TRBJ2-1; D is unresolved. V lost 1 base and J lost 5, with 13 bases in between. The CDR3 consists of 15 residues. The germline V gene has CDR1 SGHRS and CDR2 YFSETQ.

This clonotype was seen a handful of times. The chain carries TRBV10-3 and TRBJ1-2; D unresolved. Deletions cut 6 bases from V and 1 base from J, with 15 bases between. This CDR3 is built from 15 residues. Looked up from germline, CDR1 is ENHRY and CDR2 is SYGVKD. CDR3 residues: CAIRPPGELNYGYTF. CDR3 DNA sequence: TGTGCCATCAGGCCCCCCGGAGAACTTAACTATGGCTACACCTTC.